This T cell receptor beta chain originates from a study of blood T cell repertoires in COVID-19. Study at large: T cells, B-cell-depleted T cells, or PBMCs provided the cDNA or gDNA that served as material.

CDR1 is SGDLS and CDR2 is YYNGEE in the germline V gene. V was pared by 2 bases and J by 4 bases, with 2 bases of the junction left unmatched. This CDR3 comprises 15 residues. The protocol was immunoSEQ multiplex PCR, while the TCRdb copy is restricted to in-frame clones and leaves out a portion. The repertoire holds 300,000 to 400,000 clones, with roughly 87% as singletons. The TCR comes from a man aged 25-40 years with COVID-19, enrolled during active disease. The chain recombines TRBV9 with TRBJ2-1; 11 nucleotides match TRBD2. The sequencing input was peripheral blood. CDR3 coding DNA: TGTGCCAGCAGCGTGGGACTAGCGGATTACAATGAGCAGTTCTTC. Its protein product is CASSVGLADYNEQFF.